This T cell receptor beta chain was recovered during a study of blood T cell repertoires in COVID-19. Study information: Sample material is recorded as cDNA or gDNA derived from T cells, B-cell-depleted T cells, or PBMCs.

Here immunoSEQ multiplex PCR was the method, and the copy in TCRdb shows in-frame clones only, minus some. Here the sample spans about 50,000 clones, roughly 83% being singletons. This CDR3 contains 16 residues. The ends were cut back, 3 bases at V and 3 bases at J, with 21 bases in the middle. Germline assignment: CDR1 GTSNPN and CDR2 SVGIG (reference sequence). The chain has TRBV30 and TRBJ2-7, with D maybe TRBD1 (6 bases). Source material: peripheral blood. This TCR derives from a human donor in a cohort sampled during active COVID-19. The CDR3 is CAWSEGWGTPIYEQYF. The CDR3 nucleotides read TGTGCCTGGAGCGAAGGTTGGGGGACACCTATCTACGAGCAGTACTTC.